The clone carrying this T cell receptor beta chain showed up just a few times. As handled by the study authors: Quantification of nucleated cells was approximated via reference gene primer amplification. TCRdb keeps only in-frame clones here, not all; method: immunoSEQ multiplex PCR. V, J and clone size were drawn from that table, and D and trimming were deduced from the DNA. The sample holds approximately 65,000 clones, 70% to 85% seen once. The ends were cut back, 0 bases at V and 6 bases at J, with 11 bases in the middle. The germline CDR1 and CDR2 sequences are GTSNPN and SVGIG (reference sequence). The CDR3 is 14 residues long. This entry belongs to a study of blood T cell repertoires in COVID-19. On the study more broadly: The United States, Italy and Spain were the sources of the acute and convalescent COVID-19 samples. Sources were T cells, B-cell-depleted T cells, or PBMCs; the material itself was cDNA or gDNA.

Sequenced: peripheral blood. This clonotype was obtained from a man aged 60-69 years with acute or convalescent COVID-19. V and J are TRBV30 and TRBJ1-4; D unresolved. CDR3 protein: CAWSVIPRDEKLFF. The CDR3 DNA sequence: TGTGCCTGGAGTGTGATCCCCCGGGATGAAAAACTGTTTTTT.